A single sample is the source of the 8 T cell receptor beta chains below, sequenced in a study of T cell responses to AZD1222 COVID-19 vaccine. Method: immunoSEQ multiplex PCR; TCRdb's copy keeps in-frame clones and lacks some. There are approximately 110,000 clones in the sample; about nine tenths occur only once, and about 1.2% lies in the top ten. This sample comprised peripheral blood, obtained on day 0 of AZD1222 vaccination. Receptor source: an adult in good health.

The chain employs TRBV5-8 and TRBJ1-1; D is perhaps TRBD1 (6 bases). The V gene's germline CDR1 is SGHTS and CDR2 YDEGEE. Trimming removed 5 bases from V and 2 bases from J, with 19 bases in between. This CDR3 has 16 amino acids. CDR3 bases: TGTGCCAGCAGTCCGGATCCTAGGGGGATAAACACTGAAGCTTTCTTT. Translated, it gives CASSPDPRGINTEAFF.

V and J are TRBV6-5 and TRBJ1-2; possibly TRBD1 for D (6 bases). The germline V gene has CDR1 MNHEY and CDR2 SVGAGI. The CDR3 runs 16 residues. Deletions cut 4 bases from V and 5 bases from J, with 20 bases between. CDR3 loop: CASSSGQLSALYGYTF. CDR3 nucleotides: TGTGCCAGCAGTTCCGGACAGCTCAGCGCCCTATATGGCTACACCTTC.

The CDR3 reads CASSPRKNTEAFF. CDR3 in DNA: TGTGCCAGCTCACCAAGGAAGAACACTGAAGCTTTCTTT. The chain employs TRBV18 and TRBJ1-1; D remains ambiguous. The CDR3 contains 13 residues. V dropped 2 bases and J dropped 1 base, with 5 bases sitting between them. The V gene's germline CDR1 is KGHSH and CDR2 LQKENI.

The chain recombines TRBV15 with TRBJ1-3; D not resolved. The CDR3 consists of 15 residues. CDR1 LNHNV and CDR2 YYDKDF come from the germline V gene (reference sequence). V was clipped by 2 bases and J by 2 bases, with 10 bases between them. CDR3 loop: CATSRLRRAGNTIYF. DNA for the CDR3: TGTGCCACCAGCAGACTACGGCGGGCTGGAAACACCATATATTTT.

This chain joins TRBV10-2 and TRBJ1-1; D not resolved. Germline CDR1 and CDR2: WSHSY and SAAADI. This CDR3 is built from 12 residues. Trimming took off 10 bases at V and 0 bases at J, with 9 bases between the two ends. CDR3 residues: CATTPLNTEAFF. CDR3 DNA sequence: TGCGCCACAACACCGTTGAACACTGAAGCTTTCTTT.

CDR3 protein: CASSKMSVGEQYF. CDR3 nucleotide sequence: TGTGCCAGCAGCAAAATGAGTGTGGGGGAGCAGTACTTC. The rearrangement links TRBV7-2 to TRBJ2-7, with D unresolved. The germline CDR1 and CDR2 sequences are SGHTA and FQGNSA. V dropped 5 bases and J dropped 7 bases, with 15 bases sitting between them. The CDR3 consists of 13 residues.

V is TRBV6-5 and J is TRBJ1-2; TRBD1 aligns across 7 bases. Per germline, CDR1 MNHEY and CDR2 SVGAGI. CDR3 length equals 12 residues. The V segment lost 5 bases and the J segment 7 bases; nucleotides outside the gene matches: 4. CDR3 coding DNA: TGTGCCAGCAGTCGACAGGGCAGTGGCTACACCTTC. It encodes CASSRQGSGYTF.

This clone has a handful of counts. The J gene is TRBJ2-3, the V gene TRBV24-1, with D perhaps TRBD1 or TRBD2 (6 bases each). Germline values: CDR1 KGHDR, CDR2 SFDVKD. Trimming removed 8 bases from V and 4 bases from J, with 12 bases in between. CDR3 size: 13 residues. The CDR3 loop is CATKGGGSDTQYF. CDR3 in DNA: TGTGCCACCAAGGGGGGCGGATCAGATACGCAGTATTTT.